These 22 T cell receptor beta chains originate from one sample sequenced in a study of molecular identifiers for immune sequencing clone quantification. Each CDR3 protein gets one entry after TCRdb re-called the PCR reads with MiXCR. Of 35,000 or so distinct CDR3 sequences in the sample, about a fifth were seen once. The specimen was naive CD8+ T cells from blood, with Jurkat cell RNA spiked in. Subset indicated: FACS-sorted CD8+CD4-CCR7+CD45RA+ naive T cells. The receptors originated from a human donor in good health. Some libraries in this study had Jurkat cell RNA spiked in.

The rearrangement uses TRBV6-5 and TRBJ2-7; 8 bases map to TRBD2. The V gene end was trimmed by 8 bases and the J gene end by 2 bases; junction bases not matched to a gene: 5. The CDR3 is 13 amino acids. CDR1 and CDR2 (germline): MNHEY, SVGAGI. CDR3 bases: TGTGCCAGCGCGGGGGGCTACCCCTACGAGCAGTACTTC. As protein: CASAGGYPYEQYF.

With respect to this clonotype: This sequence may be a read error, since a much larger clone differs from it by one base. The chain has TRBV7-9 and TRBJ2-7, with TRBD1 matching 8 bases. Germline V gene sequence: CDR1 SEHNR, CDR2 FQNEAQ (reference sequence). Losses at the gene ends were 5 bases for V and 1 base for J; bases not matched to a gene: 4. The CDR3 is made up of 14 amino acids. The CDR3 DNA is TGTGCCAGCAGCCGGACAGGGTGGTCCTACGAGCAGTACTTC. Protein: CASSRTGWSYEQYF. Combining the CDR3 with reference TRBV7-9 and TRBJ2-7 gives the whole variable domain DTGVSQNPRHKITKRGQNVTFRCDPISEHNRLYWYRQTLGQGPEFLTYFQNEAQLEKSRLLSDRFSAERPKGSFSTLEIQRTEQGDSAMYLCASSRTGWSYEQYFGPGTRLTVT.

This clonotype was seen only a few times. CDR3 region: CASSQFEGARQETQYF. CDR3 nucleotide sequence: TGTGCCAGCAGCCAATTTGAGGGAGCCAGACAAGAGACCCAGTACTTC. The chain carries TRBV3-1 and TRBJ2-5; possibly TRBD2 for D (5 bases). The CDR3 is made up of 16 amino acids. Trimming took 2 bases from V and 2 from J, leaving 15 bases between them. Germline loops: CDR1 LGHDT, CDR2 YNNKEL (reference sequence).

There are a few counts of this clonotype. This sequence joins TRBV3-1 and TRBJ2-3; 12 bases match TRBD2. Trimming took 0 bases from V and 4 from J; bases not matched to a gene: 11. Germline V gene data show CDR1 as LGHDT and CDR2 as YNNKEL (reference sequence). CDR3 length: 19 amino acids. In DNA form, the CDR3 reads TGTGCCAGCAGCCAAGATCTCGGGGGACTAGCGGGTTACCCAGATACGCAGTATTTT. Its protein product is CASSQDLGGLAGYPDTQYF.

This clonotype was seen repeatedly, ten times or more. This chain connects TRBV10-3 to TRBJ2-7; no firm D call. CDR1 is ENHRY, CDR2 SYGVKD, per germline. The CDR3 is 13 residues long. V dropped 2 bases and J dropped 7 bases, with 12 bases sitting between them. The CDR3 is CAISESSALEQYF. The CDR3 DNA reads TGTGCCATCAGTGAGAGTTCGGCGCTTGAGCAGTACTTC.

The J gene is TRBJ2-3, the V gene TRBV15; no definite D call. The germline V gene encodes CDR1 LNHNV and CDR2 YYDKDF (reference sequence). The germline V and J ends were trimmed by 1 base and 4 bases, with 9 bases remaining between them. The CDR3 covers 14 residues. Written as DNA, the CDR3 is TGTGCCACCAGCAGAGTTTCCATCTCAGATACGCAGTATTTT. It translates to CATSRVSISDTQYF.

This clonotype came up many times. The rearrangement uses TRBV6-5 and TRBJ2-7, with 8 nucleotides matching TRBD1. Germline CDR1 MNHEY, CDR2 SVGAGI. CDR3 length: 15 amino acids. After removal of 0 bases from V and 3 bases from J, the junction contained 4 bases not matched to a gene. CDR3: CASSYSSGGYYEQYF. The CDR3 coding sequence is TGTGCCAGCAGTTACTCGTCAGGGGGCTACTACGAGCAGTACTTC.

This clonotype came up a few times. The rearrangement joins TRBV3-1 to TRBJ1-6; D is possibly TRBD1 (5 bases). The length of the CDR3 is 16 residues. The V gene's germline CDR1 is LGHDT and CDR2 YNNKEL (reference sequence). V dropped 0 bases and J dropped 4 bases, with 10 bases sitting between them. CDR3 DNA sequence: TGTGCCAGCAGCCAAGATCTGTCAGGGTATAATTCACCCCTCCACTTT. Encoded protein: CASSQDLSGYNSPLHF.

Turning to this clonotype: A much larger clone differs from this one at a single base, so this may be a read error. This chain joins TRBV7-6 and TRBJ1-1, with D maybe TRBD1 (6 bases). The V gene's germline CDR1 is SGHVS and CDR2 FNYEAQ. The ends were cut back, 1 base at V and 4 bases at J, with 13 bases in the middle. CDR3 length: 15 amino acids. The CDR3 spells CASSLDPDSATEAFF. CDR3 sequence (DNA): TGTGCCAGCAGCTTAGATCCGGACAGCGCCACTGAAGCTTTCTTT.

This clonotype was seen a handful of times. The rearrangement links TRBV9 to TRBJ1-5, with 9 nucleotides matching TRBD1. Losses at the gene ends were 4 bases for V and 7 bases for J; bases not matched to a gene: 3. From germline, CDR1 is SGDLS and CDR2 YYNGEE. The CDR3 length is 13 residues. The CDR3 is CASSQDRGQPQHF. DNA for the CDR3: TGTGCCAGCAGCCAGGACAGGGGACAGCCCCAGCATTTT.

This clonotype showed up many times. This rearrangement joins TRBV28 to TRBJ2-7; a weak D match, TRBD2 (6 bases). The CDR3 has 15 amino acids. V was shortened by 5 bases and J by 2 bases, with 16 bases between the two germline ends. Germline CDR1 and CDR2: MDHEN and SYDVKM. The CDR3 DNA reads TGTGCCAGCAGTATCCTAGCGACCCCACCCTACGAGCAGTACTTC. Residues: CASSILATPPYEQYF.

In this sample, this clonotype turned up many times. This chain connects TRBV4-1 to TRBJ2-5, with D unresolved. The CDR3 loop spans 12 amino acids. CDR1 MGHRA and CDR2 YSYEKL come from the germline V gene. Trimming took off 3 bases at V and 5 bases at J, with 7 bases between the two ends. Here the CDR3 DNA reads TGCGCCAGCAGCCAGGAAGGTGAGACCCAGTACTTC. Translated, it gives CASSQEGETQYF.

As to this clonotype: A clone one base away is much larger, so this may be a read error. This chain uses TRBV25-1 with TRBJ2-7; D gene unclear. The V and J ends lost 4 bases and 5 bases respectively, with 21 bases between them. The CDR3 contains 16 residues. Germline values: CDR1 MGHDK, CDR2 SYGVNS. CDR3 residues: CASSGGPRSVFDEQYF. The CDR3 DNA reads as TGTGCCAGCAGTGGGGGTCCAAGGTCTGTGTTCGACGAGCAGTACTTC.

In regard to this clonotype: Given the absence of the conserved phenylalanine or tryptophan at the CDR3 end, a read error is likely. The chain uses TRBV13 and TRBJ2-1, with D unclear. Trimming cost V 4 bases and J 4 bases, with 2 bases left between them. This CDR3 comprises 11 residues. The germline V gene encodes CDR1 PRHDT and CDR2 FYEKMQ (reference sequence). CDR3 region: CASSSYNEQFL. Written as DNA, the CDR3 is TGTGCCAGCAGCTCGTACAATGAGCAGTTCCTC.

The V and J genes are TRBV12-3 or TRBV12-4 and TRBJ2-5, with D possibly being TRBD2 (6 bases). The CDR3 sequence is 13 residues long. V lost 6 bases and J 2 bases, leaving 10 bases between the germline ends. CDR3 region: CASSPTSQETQYF. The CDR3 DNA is TGTGCCAGCAGCCCGACTAGTCAAGAGACCCAGTACTTC.

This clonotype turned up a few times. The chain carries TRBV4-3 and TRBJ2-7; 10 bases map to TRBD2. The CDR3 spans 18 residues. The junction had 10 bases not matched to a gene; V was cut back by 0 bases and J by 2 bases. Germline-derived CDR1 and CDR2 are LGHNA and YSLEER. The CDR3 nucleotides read TGCGCCAGCAGCCAAGAAGCTAGCGGGGGCGCTCGGGCCTACGAGCAGTACTTC. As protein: CASSQEASGGARAYEQYF.

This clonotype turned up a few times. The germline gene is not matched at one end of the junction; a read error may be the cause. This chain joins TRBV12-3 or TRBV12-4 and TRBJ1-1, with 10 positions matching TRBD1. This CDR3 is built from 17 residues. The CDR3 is CASSVSPGQGMNTEAFF. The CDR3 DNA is TGTGCCAGCAGTGTATCTCCGGGACAGGGGATGAACACTGAGGCTTTCTTT.

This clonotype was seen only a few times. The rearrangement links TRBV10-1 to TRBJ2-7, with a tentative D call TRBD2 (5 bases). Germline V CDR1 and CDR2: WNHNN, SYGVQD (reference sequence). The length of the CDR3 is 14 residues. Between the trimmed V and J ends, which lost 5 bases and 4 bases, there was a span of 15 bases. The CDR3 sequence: CASSTGGPGYEQYF. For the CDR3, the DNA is TGCGCCAGCAGTACCGGAGGTCCCGGGTACGAGCAGTACTTC.

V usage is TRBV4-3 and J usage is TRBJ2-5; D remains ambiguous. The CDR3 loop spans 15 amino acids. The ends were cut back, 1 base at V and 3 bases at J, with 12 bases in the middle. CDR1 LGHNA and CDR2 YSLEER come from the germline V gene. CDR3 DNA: TGCGCCAGCAGCCAAGTCCTTGTTGGGGAAGAGACCCAGTACTTC. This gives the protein CASSQVLVGEETQYF.

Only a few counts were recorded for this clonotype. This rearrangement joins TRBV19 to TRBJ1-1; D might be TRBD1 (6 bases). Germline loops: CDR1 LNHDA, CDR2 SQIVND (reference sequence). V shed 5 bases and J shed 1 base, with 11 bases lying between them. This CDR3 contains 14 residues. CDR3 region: CASSWGARNTEAFF. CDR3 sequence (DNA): TGTGCCAGTAGTTGGGGGGCCCGGAACACTGAAGCTTTCTTT. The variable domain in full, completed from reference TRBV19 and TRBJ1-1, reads DGGITQSPKYLFRKEGQNVTLSCEQNLNHDAMYWYRQDPGQGLRLIYYSQIVNDFQKGDIAEGYSVSREKKESFPLTVTSAQKNPTAFYLCASSWGARNTEAFFGQGTRLTVV.

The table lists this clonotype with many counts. CDR3 protein: CSVAMWDSRTDTQYF. The CDR3 DNA follows: TGCAGCGTCGCGATGTGGGACAGCCGCACAGATACGCAGTATTTT. The gene calls are TRBV29-1 and TRBJ2-3; TRBD1 aligns across 7 bases. There are 15 residues in the CDR3. V lost 6 bases, J lost 1 base, and 10 bases stayed unmatched. CDR1 and CDR2 (germline): SQVTM, ANQGSEA.

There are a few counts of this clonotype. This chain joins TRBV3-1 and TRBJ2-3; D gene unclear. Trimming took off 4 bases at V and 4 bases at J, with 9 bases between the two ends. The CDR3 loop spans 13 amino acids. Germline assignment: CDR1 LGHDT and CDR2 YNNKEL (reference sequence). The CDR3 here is CASSPTVPDTQYF. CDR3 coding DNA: TGTGCCAGCAGCCCCACAGTCCCAGATACGCAGTATTTT.